The 10 T cell receptor beta chains below come from one sample, sequenced in a study of tumor-infiltrating lymphocytes in primary liver carcinoma. Alongside blood RNA obtained from unsorted whole blood, germline DNA was also extracted. From 500 to 600 ng of total RNA, TCR beta-specific cDNA was reverse-transcribed using a constant-region primer. Sequencing libraries for TCR beta derived from three nested multiplex PCR rounds that used slightly modified ARM-PCR. Researchers ran the first two PCR rounds for roughly 10 cycles each with TRBV1-TRBV30 forward primers and a C-beta reverse primer. TCRdb fed the multiplex PCR reads into MiXCR, producing one record per CDR3 protein. The sample lists around 330,000 distinct CDR3 sequences, around three fifths seen once, with about a sixth in the top ten. What was sequenced was peripheral blood. The origin of the receptors is a woman in her 30s with primary liver carcinoma and hepatitis B virus infection.

On this clonotype: Given a much more abundant clone one base away, this may be a read error. As the CDR3 is not closed by the conserved phenylalanine or tryptophan, this likely results from a read error. The chain uses TRBV29-1 and TRBJ2-7; TRBD2 agrees at 8 bases. CDR3 size: 13 residues. The junction had 7 bases not matched to a gene; V was cut back by 4 bases and J by 5 bases. From germline, CDR1 is SQVTM and CDR2 ANQGSEA. The CDR3 region has the DNA TGCAGCGTTGTAACTAGCGGTGGGGACGAGCAGTACTCC. Residues: CSVVTSGGDEQYS.

A remark on this clonotype: A read error may explain this, as a much larger clone is one base away. The chain links TRBV12-3 or TRBV12-4 to TRBJ1-5; a possible D gene is TRBD1 (5 bases). There are 13 residues in the CDR3. Trimming stripped 5 bases from V and 8 bases from J, with 13 bases between. The CDR3 nucleotides read TGTGCCAGCAGTCCCAACCAGGGTGAGCCCCAGCATTTT. This sequence encodes CASSPNQGEPQHF.

A few counts support this clonotype. V is TRBV5-6 and J is TRBJ1-6, with D tentatively TRBD1 (6 bases). CDR3 length equals 17 residues. CDR1 is SGHDT, CDR2 YYEEEE, per germline. The V end lost 4 bases, the J end lost 8 bases, and 22 bases lay between the germline ends. CDR3 in DNA: TGTGCCAGCAGCCGCATGATGAGGGGGTTAAACCATTCACCCCTCCACTTT. Translated: CASSRMMRGLNHSPLHF.

The chain couples TRBV28 to TRBJ2-7, with 8 bases aligning to TRBD1. The V segment lost 8 bases and the J segment 4 bases; nucleotides outside the gene matches: 19. The length of the CDR3 is 17 residues. The germline V gene encodes CDR1 MDHEN and CDR2 SYDVKM. DNA for the CDR3: TGTGCCAGCGGTCCAGGACAGGGAGTTTTGTCGTCTTACGAGCAGTACTTC. Protein sequence: CASGPGQGVLSSYEQYF.

Concerning this clonotype: At one end the junction does not follow the germline gene, possibly because of a read error. V and J are TRBV6-5 and TRBJ2-2; D gene unclear. Germline assignment: CDR1 MNHEY and CDR2 SVGAGI. The CDR3 totals 15 residues. The chain's CDR3 is CASSSQPLGPVELSF. Written as DNA, the CDR3 is TGTGCCAGCAGTTCACAACCTTTAGGGCCCGTGGAGTTGTCTTTT.

In this sample, this clonotype turned up once. Its ends do not fully match the called genes, so a read error is possible. The chain combines TRBV4-1 with TRBJ1-3; D is unresolved. The CDR3 is 14 amino acids. Germline loops: CDR1 MGHRA, CDR2 YSYEKL. Here the CDR3 reads CTSSQAATGPTIYF. The CDR3 nucleotides are TGCACCAGCAGCCAAGCGGCAACCGGACCCACCATATATTTT.

On this clonotype: This may be a read error: a much more frequent sequence differs by one nucleotide. V is TRBV4-2 and J is TRBJ2-1; D could derive from TRBD1 or TRBD2 (6 bases each). Trimming left V 3 bases short and J 4 bases short, with 16 bases between. The CDR3 runs to 16 residues. From germline, CDR1 is LGHNA and CDR2 YNFKEQ. Here the CDR3 DNA reads TGTGCCAGCAGCCATGAAGGGGGGCCTCCATACAATGAGCAGTTCTTC. It translates to CASSHEGGPPYNEQFF.

A word on this clonotype: This may be a read error: a much more frequent sequence differs by one nucleotide. This chain links TRBV6-6 with TRBJ2-5, with 16 bases aligning to TRBD2. Germline CDR1 and CDR2: MNHNY and SVGAGI (reference sequence). This CDR3 is 17 amino acids long. CDR3 DNA: TGTGCCAGCAGTTTGGGACTAGCGGGAGGGTTAGTGGAGAACCAGTACTTC. Its translation: CASSLGLAGGLVENQYF.

This clonotype has ten or more counts. The CDR3 nucleotides read TGTGCCAGCAGCCAAGGACAGGGTACCGAAGCTTTCTTT. Protein sequence: CASSQGQGTEAFF. The chain is built from TRBV4-2 and TRBJ1-1; TRBD1 agrees at 7 bases. The CDR3 totals 13 residues. Germline V gene lookup returns CDR1 LGHNA and CDR2 YNFKEQ. V trimming: 1 base; J trimming: 8 bases; junction bases outside the gene matches: 4.

The J gene is TRBJ1-2, the V gene TRBV6-1; no definite D call. Trimming left V 1 base short and J 8 bases short, with 11 bases between. The CDR3 is 13 residues long. The germline V gene has CDR1 MNHNS and CDR2 SASEGT. CDR3 protein: CASSEGTLLGYTF. For the CDR3, the DNA is TGTGCCAGCAGTGAAGGGACCCTCCTCGGCTACACCTTC.